This T cell receptor (beta chain) was identified during a study of vaccination effects on CD4 cells after COVID-19. Turning to the study itself: The post-vaccine samples were taken, at the median, 72 days after the second dose.

The germline V and J ends were trimmed by 4 bases and 4 bases, with 20 bases remaining between them. CDR1 MGHDK and CDR2 SYGVNS come from the germline V gene. The CDR3 covers 16 residues. The count of this clone is one. No antigen is known for it. Method: immunoSEQ multiplex PCR; TCRdb's copy keeps in-frame clones and lacks some. The sample yields 20,000 to 25,000 clones, 69% seen once. Expansion with viral peptide pools was applied to antigen-specific CD4+ T cells by the ViraFEST assay prior to sequencing. Following an approximately 10-day culture, CD4+ T cells were purified. BNT162b2 vaccine or mRNA-1273 vaccine was given to participants in two doses.

This clonotype originated in a human donor who received a COVID-19 vaccine. The starting material was CD4+ T cells from PBMCs cultured with SARS-CoV-2 spike peptides, obtained after COVID-19 vaccination. The chain uses TRBV25-1 and TRBJ2-7, with TRBD1 as a possible D gene (7 bases). The CDR3 DNA sequence: TGTGCCAGCAGTGGAGGTACCACGACAGGGAGGTACGAGCAGTACTTC. It yields the protein CASSGGTTTGRYEQYF.